Each of the 16 T cell receptor beta chains below was sequenced from the same sample in a study of a mutant IDH1 vaccine in newly diagnosed glioma. The antigens these receptors bind are not known. Stated time point: week 11, during vaccination. Doses consisted of 300 ug of mutant IDH1 20-mer peptide each, paired with topical imiquimod. Sequencing was performed with immunoSEQ multiplex PCR; in TCRdb, only in-frame clones are kept and a portion is missing. The table records roughly 120,000 clones, about 82% of them present only once. This sample comprised PBMCs, obtained from a glioma patient whose treatment included an IDH1 peptide vaccine. These receptors all come from a man in his forties with glioma.

This clone is classed as medium-sized. V usage is TRBV9 and J usage is TRBJ1-4; TRBD1 might be the D (6 bases). This CDR3 region has 18 residues. The germline V and J ends were trimmed by 3 bases and 10 bases, with 28 bases remaining between them. The germline gives CDR1 SGDLS, CDR2 YYNGEE. The DNA for the CDR3 is TGTGCCAGCAGCGCCGGCACCCGCGGGGGAACAGGGATTACAAAACTGTTTTTT. This sequence encodes CASSAGTRGGTGITKLFF.

This clone was detected once. The chain couples TRBV7-9 to TRBJ1-4; D may be TRBD1 (5 bases). CDR1 is SEHNR, CDR2 FQNEAQ, per germline (reference sequence). This CDR3 spans 14 amino acids. The V end was cut by 1 base, the J end by 11 bases, with 14 bases between. CDR3 sequence (DNA): TGTGCCAGCAGCTTAGGGCAGGGACGGAGGAAACTGTTTTTT. It is translated as CASSLGQGRRKLFF.

This clone was counted a single time. The chain uses TRBV11-3 and TRBJ2-5; tentatively, D is TRBD1 (6 bases). With the DNA end fitting TRBJ2-7 better, the J assignment may be wrong. Germline lookup yields CDR1 SGHNT and CDR2 YENEEA. The CDR3 is 16 amino acids. The CDR3 protein is CASSLDGRGGDDEQYF. Here the CDR3 DNA reads TGTGCCAGCAGCTTAGATGGGCGAGGGGGTGACGACGAGCAGTACTTC.

This chain joins TRBV7-6 and TRBJ1-1; tentatively, D is TRBD1 (5 bases). This CDR3 spans 15 amino acids. V was cut by 4 bases and J by 4 bases, with 16 bases left in between. Germline loops: CDR1 SGHVS, CDR2 FNYEAQ. The CDR3 DNA reads as TGTGCCAGCAGCTCCCTCGCACGGGGGGTCACTGAAGCTTTCTTT. Its protein is CASSSLARGVTEAFF.

A single count supports this clone. V usage is TRBV2 and J usage is TRBJ2-5; D not certain. The germline V and J ends were trimmed by 7 bases and 5 bases, with 11 bases remaining between them. Germline V gene lookup returns CDR1 SNHLY and CDR2 FYNNEI. The CDR3 totals 12 residues. CDR3: CASIWQAETQYF. The CDR3 DNA follows: TGTGCCAGCATTTGGCAGGCGGAGACCCAGTACTTC. The full variable domain, rest sourced from reference TRBV2 and TRBJ2-5, is EPEVTQTPSHQVTQMGQEVILRCVPISNHLYFYWYRQILGQKVEFLVSFYNNEISEKSEIFDDQFSVERPDGSNFTLKIRSTKLEDSAMYFCASIWQAETQYFGPGTRLLVL.

The gene calls are TRBV5-1 and TRBJ2-5; 11 nucleotides align to TRBD2. The CDR3 is 15 residues long. V lost 4 bases, J lost 1 base, and 3 bases stayed unmatched. Germline CDR1 reads SGHRS; CDR2 reads YFSETQ. The CDR3 nucleotides read TGCGCCAGCAGCCAGACTAGCGGGGCCCAAGAGACCCAGTACTTC. Its protein product is CASSQTSGAQETQYF.

The chain employs TRBV6-4 and TRBJ2-3, with 7 bases aligning to TRBD2. Looked up from germline, CDR1 is MRHNA and CDR2 is SNTAGT. Losses at the gene ends were 3 bases for V and 1 base for J; bases not matched to a gene: 4. This CDR3 is built from 15 residues. The CDR3 loop reads CASSESSGGTDTQYF. The CDR3, as DNA: TGTGCCAGCAGTGAATCTAGCGGAGGCACAGATACGCAGTATTTT.

J is TRBJ2-1 and V is TRBV6-1; 12 positions match TRBD2. CDR1 is MNHNS and CDR2 is SASEGT in the germline V gene. The CDR3 covers 14 residues. J lost 6 bases, V lost 10 bases, and 7 bases had no gene match. CDR3 in DNA: TGTGCCACTCAGACTAGCGGGAGAATCAATGAGCAGTTCTTC. Protein product: CATQTSGRINEQFF.

This chain uses TRBV30 with TRBJ2-5; D is perhaps TRBD1 or TRBD2 (6 bases each). Trimming pared 5 bases from V and 5 bases from J, leaving 15 bases between. The CDR3 runs to 13 residues. Looked up from germline, CDR1 is GTSNPN and CDR2 is SVGIG (reference sequence). CDR3 loop: CAWGGGPHETQYF. CDR3 bases: TGTGCCTGGGGAGGGGGGCCTCACGAGACCCAGTACTTC.

The chain links TRBV6-5 to TRBJ2-5, with 9 bases lining up with TRBD1. CDR1 and CDR2 (germline): MNHEY, SVGAGI. The CDR3 contains 14 residues. The V segment lost 8 bases and the J segment 2 bases; nucleotides outside the gene matches: 6. The chain's CDR3 is CASGGTGLQETQYF. The CDR3 DNA sequence: TGTGCCAGCGGGGGGACAGGGCTTCAAGAGACCCAGTACTTC.

The rearrangement uses TRBV28 and TRBJ2-5, with D possibly called TRBD1 or TRBD2 (7 bases each). The CDR3 runs 15 residues. Trimming cost V 5 bases and J 4 bases, with 17 bases left between them. The germline gives CDR1 MDHEN, CDR2 SYDVKM. The DNA of the CDR3 is TGTGCCAGCAGTCCGCACAGGGGAGGGGGAGAGACCCAGTACTTC. It translates to CASSPHRGGGETQYF.

This clone was seen only once. This rearrangement joins TRBV7-9 to TRBJ2-5; 9 bases are a match to TRBD1. J was trimmed by 5 bases and V by 5 bases; bases with no gene match: 9. CDR1 is SEHNR and CDR2 is FQNEAQ in the germline V gene (reference sequence). This CDR3 spans 15 amino acids. The CDR3 DNA reads TGTGCCAGCAGCCCAGGGGGGGACAGGGCCGAGACCCAGTACTTC. It specifies CASSPGGDRAETQYF.

This clone has more than one count but fewer than ten. V gene TRBV6-5 combines with J gene TRBJ1-4; TRBD1 matches 11 bases. This CDR3 is 16 amino acids long. Germline V gene data show CDR1 as MNHEY and CDR2 as SVGAGI. Trimming removed 0 bases from V and 8 bases from J; junction bases left unmatched: 5. The CDR3 here is CASSYSIGQGAEKLFF. CDR3 coding DNA: TGTGCCAGCAGTTACTCTATAGGACAGGGGGCGGAAAAACTGTTTTTT.

This chain uses TRBV5-1 with TRBJ2-2, with 7 bases that match TRBD2. Germline lookup yields CDR1 SGHRS and CDR2 YFSETQ. The junction had 6 bases not matched to a gene; V was cut back by 5 bases and J by 2 bases. The length of the CDR3 is 15 residues. DNA of the CDR3: TGCGCCAGCAGTGGGGCGGGACTAAACACCGGGGAGCTGTTTTTT. Translating it yields CASSGAGLNTGELFF.

The CDR3 DNA sequence: TGTGCCAGCTCACCCTCACATGATAGCAATCAGCCCCAGCATTTT. Translated, it gives CASSPSHDSNQPQHF. The rearrangement uses TRBV18 and TRBJ1-5; no clear D gene. Germline CDR1 KGHSH, CDR2 LQKENI. The CDR3 has 15 amino acids. Trimming cost V 3 bases and J 0 bases, with 9 bases left between them.

The chain is built from TRBV6-5 and TRBJ2-2; unclear D gene. The germline CDR1 and CDR2 sequences are MNHEY and SVGAGI. The CDR3 sequence is 13 residues long. Trimming took 4 bases from V and 2 from J, leaving 5 bases between them. The CDR3 here is CASSFRNTGELFF. Here the CDR3 DNA reads TGTGCCAGCAGTTTCCGTAACACCGGGGAGCTGTTTTTT.